This T cell receptor (beta chain) originates from a study of cytomegalovirus exposure and HLA in healthy donors. As regards this clone: Its specificity is not known.

The PCR was carried out with 60 Vbeta primers and 13 Jbeta primers. Sequencing used immunoSEQ multiplex PCR; TCRdb keeps in-frame clones, though not all of them. The top ten hold 2.5% to 3% of the sample, which has 140,000 to 150,000 clones, around 80% seen once. Germline V CDR1 and CDR2: SNHLY, FYNNEI. The CDR3 consists of 13 residues. V lost 7 bases and J lost 12, with 22 bases in between. Study findings and constraints: In a later analysis, most CMV-associated TCR beta chains appeared HLA-restricted.

The receptor was derived from a female donor in good health and CMV-seronegative. Sequenced: PBMCs. This chain connects TRBV2 to TRBJ2-7, with D uncertain. This chain's CDR3 is CASTPVATSHAYF. In DNA, the CDR3 is TGTGCCAGCACTCCGGTCGCGACTTCACATGCGTACTTC.